One sample yielded the 13 T cell receptor beta chains listed below, sequenced in a study of PD-L1 blockade in urothelial cancer. Method: immunoSEQ multiplex PCR; TCRdb's copy keeps in-frame clones and lacks some. The sample has 45,000 to 70,000 clones; 85% to 90% are singletons. The time point here: pretreatment peripheral blood. Source: PBMCs, taken around atezolizumab (anti-PD-L1) treatment. The source is an older man with urothelial cancer.

The rearrangement uses TRBV29-1 and TRBJ2-5; TRBD2 agrees at 7 bases. The CDR3 runs 12 residues. The V and J ends lost 7 bases and 4 bases, in that order; junction bases with no gene match: 6. Looked up from germline, CDR1 is SQVTM and CDR2 is ANQGSEA. CDR3 coding DNA: TGCAGCGGTGGACTAGGGGTAGAGACCCAGTACTTC. Its translation: CSGGLGVETQYF.

The CDR3, as DNA: TGTGCCAGTAGTATTGCGGCTAGCGGGAGGGTGAACTACGAGCAGTACTTC. This sequence encodes CASSIAASGRVNYEQYF. The chain employs TRBV19 and TRBJ2-7; 12 bases map to TRBD2. The CDR3 covers 17 residues. Per germline, CDR1 LNHDA and CDR2 SQIVND (reference sequence). V lost 3 bases and J lost 3; bases outside the gene matches: 9.

This clone has a single count. For the CDR3, the DNA is TGTGCCAGCAGCTTAACTAGCGGGAGACTCAATGAGCAGTTCTTC. Amino acid sequence: CASSLTSGRLNEQFF. This chain links TRBV7-9 with TRBJ2-1; 11 positions agree with TRBD2. Germline V CDR1 and CDR2: SEHNR, FQNEAQ (reference sequence). CDR3 length: 15 amino acids. The J segment lost 6 bases and the V segment lost 2 bases, leaving 3 bases of the junction unmatched. Complete variable domain (other parts from reference TRBV7-9 and TRBJ2-1): DTGVSQNPRHKITKRGQNVTFRCDPISEHNRLYWYRQTLGQGPEFLTYFQNEAQLEKSRLLSDRFSAERPKGSFSTLEIQRTEQGDSAMYLCASSLTSGRLNEQFFGPGTRLTVL.

The V and J genes are TRBV28 and TRBJ1-2, with D maybe TRBD1 (6 bases). From germline, CDR1 is MDHEN and CDR2 SYDVKM. The germline V and J ends were trimmed by 7 bases and 7 bases, with 16 bases remaining between them. This CDR3 is 13 amino acids long. CDR3 sequence reads: CASIQAQGSGYTF. The CDR3 DNA reads as TGTGCCAGCATTCAGGCACAGGGATCTGGCTACACCTTC.

The CDR3 coding sequence is TGTGCCAGCAGCCAAGAGAGGCTAGCGGGAGGCCACGCGTATTTT. Its protein is CASSQERLAGGHAYF. V and J are TRBV7-6 and TRBJ2-3, with 11 bases lining up with TRBD2. CDR1 is SGHVS and CDR2 is FNYEAQ in the germline V gene. This CDR3 has 15 residues. After removal of 5 bases from V and 14 bases from J, the junction contained 15 bases not matched to a gene.

The chain is built from TRBV2 and TRBJ2-1, with D maybe TRBD2 (6 bases). The ends were cut back, 8 bases at V and 9 bases at J, with 17 bases in the middle. The CDR3 length is 13 residues. CDR1 and CDR2 from the germline V gene are SNHLY and FYNNEI. For the CDR3, the DNA is TGTGCCAGCGTTTTGCGGGCCGGGGGTGAGCAGTTCTTC. Protein product: CASVLRAGGEQFF.

The chain joins TRBV6-1 to TRBJ1-3, with TRBD1 matching 7 bases. With 4 bases clipped from V and 0 bases from J, the junction kept 6 bases outside the gene matches. Germline loops: CDR1 MNHNS, CDR2 SASEGT. The CDR3 spans 16 residues. The CDR3 here is CASSADDRDSGNTIYF. Written as DNA, the CDR3 is TGTGCCAGCAGTGCCGATGACAGGGACTCTGGAAACACCATATATTTT.

This clone came up once. The chain combines TRBV19 with TRBJ1-5, with 12 nucleotides matching TRBD1. The CDR3 extends over 16 amino acids. Germline V lookup: CDR1 LNHDA, CDR2 SQIVND (reference sequence). V shed 3 bases, J shed 6 bases, and the junction held 6 bases outside the gene matches. Here the CDR3 DNA reads TGTGCCAGTAGTATCCCCGGGACAGGGGGCTCTCAGCCCCAGCATTTT. Its translation is CASSIPGTGGSQPQHF. The complete variable domain, with remaining parts taken from reference TRBV19 and TRBJ1-5, reads DGGITQSPKYLFRKEGQNVTLSCEQNLNHDAMYWYRQDPGQGLRLIYYSQIVNDFQKGDIAEGYSVSREKKESFPLTVTSAQKNPTAFYLCASSIPGTGGSQPQHFGDGTRLSIL.

This sequence joins TRBV28 and TRBJ1-4; a weak D match, TRBD1 (5 bases). Trimming stripped 6 bases from V and 8 bases from J, with 19 bases between. The length of the CDR3 is 15 residues. Germline V gene data show CDR1 as MDHEN and CDR2 as SYDVKM. The CDR3 sequence is CASSPERGGTEKLFF. In DNA, the CDR3 is TGTGCCAGCAGCCCCGAGAGGGGAGGGACGGAAAAACTGTTTTTT. The full variable domain, in which reference TRBV28 and TRBJ1-4 provide the parts outside the CDR3, is DVKVTQSSRYLVKRTGEKVFLECVQDMDHENMFWYRQDPGLGLRLIYFSYDVKMKEKGDIPEGYSVSREKKERFSLILESASTNQTSMYLCASSPERGGTEKLFFGSGTQLSVL.

The chain combines TRBV4-1 with TRBJ2-7; possible D gene TRBD1, 5 bases. Trimming removed 0 bases from V and 6 bases from J, with 15 bases in between. The length of the CDR3 is 15 residues. CDR1 and CDR2 from the germline V gene are MGHRA and YSYEKL. This chain's CDR3 is CASSQDGALAREQYF. The CDR3 nucleotides are TGCGCCAGCAGCCAAGATGGGGCCCTGGCTCGCGAGCAGTACTTC.

The chain is built from TRBV27 and TRBJ2-7; 7 positions match TRBD1. Germline V CDR1 and CDR2: MNHEY, SMNVEV (reference sequence). CDR3 length: 16 amino acids. With V trimmed by 0 bases and J by 3 bases, 8 bases remained unmatched. CDR3 DNA: TGTGCCAGCAGTTTATCCACAGGGGCCCTTATCTACGAGCAGTACTTC. Its protein product is CASSLSTGALIYEQYF.

The rearrangement joins TRBV10-3 to TRBJ2-1, with TRBD2 matching over 7 bases. The V segment lost 8 bases and the J segment 0 bases; nucleotides outside the gene matches: 10. This CDR3 has 16 residues. The germline V gene has CDR1 ENHRY and CDR2 SYGVKD. The CDR3 protein is CAIGGETSVSYNEQFF. As DNA, the CDR3 is TGTGCCATCGGGGGAGAAACTAGCGTCTCCTACAATGAGCAGTTCTTC.

J is TRBJ1-2 and V is TRBV7-9, with D uncertain. With 1 base removed from V and 4 bases from J, the gap between germline ends came to 7 bases. CDR3 size: 13 residues. CDR1 SEHNR and CDR2 FQNEAQ come from the germline V gene (reference sequence). The CDR3 DNA is TGTGCCAGCAGCTTAGAACAGTTCTATGGCTACACCTTC. Translated, it gives CASSLEQFYGYTF.